The 23 T cell receptor beta chains reported below all come from one sample, sequenced in a study of early T cells in non-severe SARS-CoV-2 infection. TCRdb ran MiXCR on the 5' RACE reads and lists one entry per CDR3 protein. The sample contains about 63,000 distinct CDR3 sequences, about an eighth of which appear only once. Sequenced material: whole blood. The receptor source for this set is an adult who was a healthcare worker with PCR-confirmed SARS-CoV-2 infection or an uninfected control (not recorded which).

This clonotype was detected ten times or more. V usage is TRBV6-6 and J usage is TRBJ2-1; D gene uncertain. V was pared by 4 bases and J by 8 bases, with 12 bases between. The CDR3 runs 13 residues. Germline values: CDR1 MNHNY, CDR2 SVGAGI (reference sequence). CDR3 coding DNA: TGTGCCAGCAGTTTCGGCCCGGAGTATGAGCAGTTCTTC. This codes for CASSFGPEYEQFF.

The gene calls are TRBV29-1 and TRBJ2-2; 10 nucleotides line up with TRBD2. The germline V gene has CDR1 SQVTM and CDR2 ANQGSEA. The CDR3 has 12 amino acids. J was trimmed by 8 bases and V by 6 bases; bases with no gene match: 3. CDR3 in amino acids: CSVKTSGGELFF. CDR3 bases: TGCAGCGTCAAGACTAGCGGGGGGGAGCTGTTTTTT.

This clonotype was counted many times. The rearrangement links TRBV11-2 to TRBJ2-1, with D unclear. The CDR3 runs 12 residues. V gave up 4 bases and J gave up 10 bases, with 11 bases separating them. Germline V gives CDR1 SGHAT, CDR2 FQNNGV. CDR3 DNA sequence: TGTGCCAGCAGCTCCCTGGGTGGCGAGCAGTTCTTC. Translated, it gives CASSSLGGEQFF.

There are many counts of this clonotype. The chain has TRBV12-3 or TRBV12-4 and TRBJ1-4; D is undetermined. The CDR3 consists of 14 residues. The V end was cut by 5 bases, the J end by 3 bases, with 10 bases between. The CDR3 is CASSARDANEKLFF. In DNA, the CDR3 is TGTGCCAGCAGTGCCCGAGATGCTAATGAAAAACTGTTTTTT.

This clonotype has ten or more counts. V usage is TRBV5-1 and J usage is TRBJ2-3; D uncertain. This CDR3 spans 13 amino acids. The V end lost 4 bases, the J end lost 2 bases, and 8 bases lay between the germline ends. Per germline, CDR1 SGHRS and CDR2 YFSETQ. The CDR3 coding sequence is TGCGCCAGCAGCGCCCAAATCACAGATACGCAGTATTTT. Its translation is CASSAQITDTQYF.

This clonotype showed up many times. V and J are TRBV13 and TRBJ1-6, with D possibly being TRBD1 (5 bases). The germline gives CDR1 PRHDT, CDR2 FYEKMQ (reference sequence). V lost 2 bases and J lost 8, with 13 bases in between. The CDR3 is 15 residues long. Here the CDR3 DNA reads TGTGCCAGCAGCTTACGCCGACAGAGATATTCACCCCTCCACTTT. This gives the protein CASSLRRQRYSPLHF.

Many counts were recorded for this clonotype. The genes are TRBV12-5 and TRBJ2-1; 8 bases align to TRBD2. V was pared by 4 bases and J by 2 bases, with 7 bases of the junction left unmatched. Germline-derived CDR1 and CDR2 are LGHNT and FRNRAP. This CDR3 comprises 16 residues. In nucleotides, the CDR3 is TGTGCTAGTGGTTCCCAACTAGCGGAGCCCTACAATGAGCAGTTCTTC. Translated, it gives CASGSQLAEPYNEQFF.

This clonotype appeared a few times. The chain has TRBV5-4 and TRBJ2-5, with TRBD1 matching over 8 bases. The CDR3 consists of 16 residues. Losses at the gene ends were 4 bases for V and 2 bases for J; bases not matched to a gene: 10. The germline V gene has CDR1 SGHNT and CDR2 YYREEE (reference sequence). CDR3 DNA: TGTGCCAGCAGCCCGGCCCGAGGGACAGGTCAAGAGACCCAGTACTTC. This gives the protein CASSPARGTGQETQYF. Drawing the rest from reference TRBV5-4 and TRBJ2-5, the complete variable domain is ETGVTQSPTHLIKTRGQQVTLRCSSQSGHNTVSWYQQALGQGPQFIFQYYREEENGRGNFPPRFSGLQFPNYSSELNVNALELDDSALYLCASSPARGTGQETQYFGPGTRLLVL.

This clonotype was counted many times. A read error may produce the germline difference seen at one junction end. This CDR3 is CASRGVQAEVFF. CDR3 coding DNA: TGTGCCAGCAGGGGGGTTCAGGCTGAAGTTTTCTTT. This chain uses TRBV6-6 with TRBJ1-1; the D gene is possibly TRBD1 (5 bases). The CDR3 totals 12 residues. CDR1 MNHNY and CDR2 SVGAGI come from the germline V gene (reference sequence).

The rearrangement joins TRBV5-1 to TRBJ2-3; 8 bases line up with TRBD2. Per the germline V gene, CDR1 is SGHRS and CDR2 is YFSETQ. The V and J ends lost 7 bases and 0 bases, in that order; junction bases with no gene match: 13. This CDR3 is built from 17 residues. The CDR3 protein is CASQSAIAGTSTDTQYF. The DNA of the CDR3 is TGCGCCAGCCAGAGCGCCATAGCGGGGACTAGCACAGATACGCAGTATTTT.

This clonotype came up many times. This chain joins TRBV7-9 and TRBJ2-7; TRBD1 or TRBD2 may be the D gene (5 bases each). The CDR3 extends over 15 amino acids. V lost 4 bases to trimming and J lost 0 bases, with 13 bases between them. CDR1 SEHNR and CDR2 FQNEAQ come from the germline V gene (reference sequence). The CDR3 nucleotides read TGTGCCAGCAGCTCCGGGACCCAGATCTCCTACGAGCAGTACTTC. Protein product: CASSSGTQISYEQYF.

This clonotype was observed many times. The chain employs TRBV29-1 and TRBJ1-1; the match to TRBD1 covers 8 bases. The J segment lost 3 bases and the V segment lost 4 bases, leaving 4 bases of the junction unmatched. Germline V gene sequence: CDR1 SQVTM, CDR2 ANQGSEA. This CDR3 comprises 13 residues. The chain's CDR3 is CSVAGGADTEAFF. The CDR3 nucleotides read TGCAGCGTTGCAGGGGGCGCGGACACTGAAGCTTTCTTT.

The chain joins TRBV9 to TRBJ2-5; no firm D call. CDR3 size: 13 residues. CDR1 and CDR2 from the germline V gene are SGDLS and YYNGEE. V was trimmed by 4 bases and J by 5 bases, leaving 12 bases between them. The CDR3 spells CASSSHLRETQYF. The CDR3 DNA sequence: TGTGCCAGCAGCTCCCACCTCCGGGAGACCCAGTACTTC.

This chain joins TRBV27 and TRBJ2-2, with D tentatively TRBD2 (5 bases). V lost 5 bases and J lost 7, with 11 bases in between. CDR3 length equals 13 residues. CDR1 and CDR2 from the germline V gene are MNHEY and SMNVEV (reference sequence). The CDR3, as DNA: TGTGCCAGCAGTCGGAGGTTCCGCGGGGAGCTGTTTTTT. It encodes CASSRRFRGELFF.

Points on this clonotype: A read error may be the cause here, since a much bigger clone is one base away. The rearrangement joins TRBV7-8 to TRBJ2-7; a weak D match, TRBD2 (6 bases). The germline V gene has CDR1 SGHVS and CDR2 FQNEAQ. The CDR3 loop spans 13 amino acids. The CDR3 here is CPSSPRDFYEQYF. CDR3 DNA sequence: TGTCCCAGCAGCCCCCGGGACTTCTACGAGCAGTACTTC.

The chain couples TRBV7-9 to TRBJ2-7, with 8 bases that match TRBD1. The ends lost 4 bases at V and 1 base at J; junction bases unmatched: 3. Germline V CDR1 and CDR2: SEHNR, FQNEAQ (reference sequence). The CDR3 length is 14 residues. The CDR3: CASSWGTGSYEQYF. The CDR3 nucleotides read TGTGCCAGCAGCTGGGGGACAGGTTCCTACGAGCAGTACTTC.

The CDR3 sequence: CASSAQTQPQHF. CDR3 nucleotide sequence: TGTGCCAGCAGCGCCCAGACTCAGCCCCAGCATTTT. The chain has TRBV2 and TRBJ1-5, with D unclear. Trimming cost V 6 bases and J 6 bases, with 9 bases left between them. The CDR3 covers 12 residues. Per the germline V gene, CDR1 is SNHLY and CDR2 is FYNNEI.

This clonotype was seen ten or more times. The chain combines TRBV14 with TRBJ2-2, with 9 positions matching TRBD1. The CDR3 extends over 17 amino acids. In germline, CDR1 is SGHDN, CDR2 FVKESK. J lost 4 bases, V lost 0 bases, and 6 bases had no gene match. The CDR3 nucleotides are TGTGCCAGCAGCCAAGACCGTGGGACAGGGACCACCGGGGAGCTGTTTTTT. It encodes CASSQDRGTGTTGELFF. The entire variable domain, with the rest obtained from reference TRBV14 and TRBJ2-2, is as follows: EAGVTQFPSHSVIEKGQTVTLRCDPISGHDNLYWYRRVMGKEIKFLLHFVKESKQDESGMPNNRFLAERTGGTYSTLKVQPAELEDSGVYFCASSQDRGTGTTGELFFGEGSRLTVL.

This clonotype was counted at least ten times. The gene calls are TRBV20-1 and TRBJ2-2; D unclear. V shed 0 bases and J shed 0 bases, with 11 bases lying between them. The length of the CDR3 is 16 residues. CDR1 DFQATT and CDR2 SNEGSKA come from the germline V gene (reference sequence). CDR3 in DNA: TGCAGTGCTAGAGATACGGCTTACGCGAACACCGGGGAGCTGTTTTTT. Amino acid sequence: CSARDTAYANTGELFF.

In its sample, this clonotype was seen a few times. The V and J genes are TRBV4-2 and TRBJ2-5, with 15 nucleotides matching TRBD2. Germline loops: CDR1 LGHNA, CDR2 YNFKEQ. Losses at the gene ends were 3 bases for V and 4 bases for J; bases not matched to a gene: 3. This CDR3 is built from 16 residues. The DNA of the CDR3 is TGTGCCAGCAGCCAGCGGACTAGCGGGGGGGGAGAGACCCAGTACTTC. Protein product: CASSQRTSGGGETQYF.

This clonotype came up a few times. The chain combines TRBV19 with TRBJ1-2; D gene ambiguous. Germline loops: CDR1 LNHDA, CDR2 SQIVND (reference sequence). The length of the CDR3 is 16 residues. V was trimmed by 7 bases and J by 0 bases, leaving 18 bases between them. The CDR3 loop is CASTRRAPRANYGYTF. The CDR3 DNA follows: TGTGCCAGTACGCGGAGGGCTCCGAGAGCTAACTATGGCTACACCTTC.

The chain combines TRBV12-3 or TRBV12-4 with TRBJ2-1; TRBD1 matches 10 bases. CDR3 length: 15 amino acids. J lost 2 bases, V lost 3 bases, and 1 base had no gene match. The CDR3 DNA reads as TGTGCCAGCAGTTTCGGACAGGGGGCCTACAATGAGCAGTTCTTC. This translates into CASSFGQGAYNEQFF.

J is TRBJ2-6 and V is TRBV7-3; D gene uncertain. Germline loops: CDR1 SGHTA, CDR2 FQGTGA. The CDR3 length is 17 residues. Trimming stripped 5 bases from V and 1 base from J, with 15 bases between. For the CDR3, the DNA is TGTGCCAGCAGCCTTACATCGACACCTTCTGGGGCCAACGTCCTGACTTTC. The encoded protein is CASSLTSTPSGANVLTF.